This TCR beta chain was identified during a study of OX40 agonist ivuxolimab in advanced cancers. Whole-study context: Participants, 75% to 85% male, averaged about 59 years of age, ranging from roughly 23 to 90.

The protocol was immunoSEQ multiplex PCR, while the TCRdb copy is restricted to in-frame clones and leaves out a portion. Altogether about 82,000 clones are present, approximately 82% being singletons, with the ten largest covering approximately 0.9%. General study findings and limits: CD4+ and CD8+ T cells in blood underwent clonal expansion by week 6 at 0.1 to 3.0 mg/kg.

Concerning this clone: Its cognate antigen is unknown.

Looked up from germline, CDR1 is SGHRS and CDR2 is YFSETQ. The CDR3 covers 16 residues. The ends were cut back, 5 bases at V and 0 bases at J, with 15 bases in the middle. This TCR derives from an adult with an advanced solid tumor such as melanoma, head and neck, liver or kidney cancer. The sample was CD4+ or CD8+ T cells sorted from blood, taken in a trial of the OX40 agonist ivuxolimab. This chain uses TRBV5-1 with TRBJ2-1; D is ambiguous. CDR3 coding DNA: TGCGCCAGCAGTCCCCACGGGTCTAGCTCCTACAATGAGCAGTTCTTC. It translates to CASSPHGSSSYNEQFF. The variable domain in full, completed from reference TRBV5-1 and TRBJ2-1, reads KAGVTQTPRYLIKTRGQQVTLSCSPISGHRSVSWYQQTPGQGLQFLFEYFSETQRNKGNFPGRFSGRQFSNSRSEMNVSTLELGDSALYLCASSPHGSSSYNEQFFGPGTRLTVL.